The next 28 T cell receptor beta chains were all read from a single sample in a study of T-cell reconstitution after alpha-beta-depleted transplantation in children. Library preparation (for TCRbeta) was performed with unique molecular identifiers. From the PCR reads, TCRdb called clonotypes with MiXCR, one entry per CDR3 protein. This table holds around 450,000 distinct CDR3 sequences, roughly a tenth found once. The specimen comprised PBMCs, sampled before TCRalphabeta/CD19-depleted stem cell transplant. The receptors shown here come from a child aged 2-15 years with inherited bone marrow failure, due to receive a stem cell transplant.

V is TRBV18 and J is TRBJ2-1; 7 bases align to TRBD2. The V gene end was trimmed by 3 bases and the J gene end by 3 bases; junction bases not matched to a gene: 8. CDR1 and CDR2 (germline): KGHSH, LQKENI. This CDR3 contains 16 residues. The CDR3 sequence is CASSPHAGTNYNEQFF. The CDR3 DNA sequence: TGTGCCAGCTCACCTCACGCCGGGACTAACTACAATGAGCAGTTCTTC. Supplemented by reference TRBV18 and TRBJ2-1, the full variable domain reads NAGVMQNPRHLVRRRGQEARLRCSPMKGHSHVYWYRQLPEEGLKFMVYLQKENIIDESGMPKERFSAEFPKEGPSILRIQQVVRGDSAAYFCASSPHAGTNYNEQFFGPGTRLTVL.

This clonotype was detected many times. This chain connects TRBV7-2 to TRBJ2-1, with 10 bases lining up with TRBD2. The CDR3 has 16 residues. Per germline, CDR1 SGHTA and CDR2 FQGNSA. The J segment lost 12 bases and the V segment lost 1 base, leaving 12 bases of the junction unmatched. The CDR3 here is CASSLGIAGGNLRQFF. The CDR3 nucleotides read TGTGCCAGCAGCTTAGGAATAGCGGGAGGAAACTTGCGGCAGTTCTTC.

This clonotype showed up many times. The chain employs TRBV29-1 and TRBJ2-6; D is uncertain. Looked up from germline, CDR1 is SQVTM and CDR2 is ANQGSEA. V shed 4 bases and J shed 0 bases, with 1 base lying between them. The CDR3 contains 12 residues. CDR3 protein: CSVVSGANVLTF. DNA of the CDR3: TGCAGCGTTGTCTCTGGGGCCAACGTCCTGACTTTC.

In this sample, this clonotype turned up many times. The rearrangement uses TRBV29-1 and TRBJ1-2; D possibly corresponds to TRBD1 (6 bases). Germline CDR1 and CDR2: SQVTM and ANQGSEA. V shed 3 bases and J shed 4 bases, with 12 bases lying between them. CDR3 size: 13 residues. CDR3 protein: CSVERGTGYGYTF. CDR3 nucleotide sequence: TGCAGCGTTGAGAGGGGGACGGGCTATGGCTACACCTTC.

The rearrangement links TRBV11-3 to TRBJ2-1; 12 bases align to TRBD1. The V gene's germline CDR1 is SGHNT and CDR2 YENEEA. V shed 1 base and J 2 bases; nucleotides not matched to a gene: 9. The CDR3 totals 19 residues. CDR3 in DNA: TGTGCCAGCAGCTTAGTCCCACGCCGGGACAGGGGGCCCTACAATGAGCAGTTCTTC. This sequence encodes CASSLVPRRDRGPYNEQFF.

This chain connects TRBV27 to TRBJ1-2, with a possible D match to TRBD1 (6 bases). CDR1 is MNHEY and CDR2 is SMNVEV in the germline V gene (reference sequence). V lost 3 bases to trimming and J lost 5 bases, with 10 bases between them. This CDR3 comprises 13 residues. CDR3 residues: CASSFGGPYGYTF. In DNA form, the CDR3 reads TGTGCCAGCAGTTTTGGGGGCCCTTATGGCTACACCTTC.

This clonotype occurred many times. This chain uses TRBV10-3 with TRBJ2-1, with TRBD2 identical over 7 bases. Germline CDR1 reads ENHRY; CDR2 reads SYGVKD. Trimming cost V 8 bases and J 4 bases; bases outside gene matches: 5. CDR3 length: 13 residues. In DNA form, the CDR3 reads TGTGCCATCTCTCTAGCGGAGTACAATGAGCAGTTCTTC. Residues: CAISLAEYNEQFF.

This clonotype has a count of ten or more. The chain couples TRBV5-1 to TRBJ2-1; D is undetermined. The germline V and J ends were trimmed by 0 bases and 1 base, with 11 bases remaining between them. The CDR3 sequence is 16 residues long. Germline V gene sequence: CDR1 SGHRS, CDR2 YFSETQ. CDR3 in DNA: TGCGCCAGCAGCTTGGTCCCCGGTGCATCCTACAATGAGCAGTTCTTC. Amino acid sequence: CASSLVPGASYNEQFF.

This clonotype was counted at least ten times. This chain joins TRBV7-2 and TRBJ2-5, with D possibly TRBD2 on 5 matching bases. The V gene's germline CDR1 is SGHTA and CDR2 FQGNSA. Trimming took off 1 base at V and 4 bases at J, with 16 bases between the two ends. The CDR3 is made up of 16 amino acids. CDR3 in amino acids: CASSLVKLSAGETQYF. The CDR3 nucleotides read TGTGCCAGCAGCTTAGTCAAGTTGTCGGCGGGAGAGACCCAGTACTTC.

This clonotype was picked up a small number of times. One end of the junction does not line up with germline, which may come from a read error. The gene calls are TRBV7-9 and TRBJ1-2, with D possibly matching TRBD1 (5 bases). Germline V gives CDR1 SEHNR, CDR2 FQNEAQ (reference sequence). This CDR3 region has 15 residues. The CDR3 DNA reads as TGTGCCAGCAGCTTAGGGGGGACCGCCGGCTATCGCTACACCTTC. It yields the protein CASSLGGTAGYRYTF.

Ten or more counts support this clonotype. This chain uses TRBV20-1 with TRBJ2-1; TRBD1 agrees at 10 bases. This CDR3 has 17 amino acids. The germline V gene has CDR1 DFQATT and CDR2 SNEGSKA (reference sequence). V trimming: 1 base; J trimming: 0 bases; junction bases outside the gene matches: 6. CDR3 loop: CSARVDRGTSSYNEQFF. In DNA form, the CDR3 reads TGCAGTGCTAGAGTGGACAGGGGGACTAGCTCCTACAATGAGCAGTTCTTC.

This clonotype was seen at least ten times. This chain uses TRBV7-2 with TRBJ1-1; D is possibly TRBD1 (5 bases). CDR3 length: 13 amino acids. With 1 base removed from V and 4 bases from J, the gap between germline ends came to 7 bases. Germline V gene sequence: CDR1 SGHTA, CDR2 FQGNSA. CDR3 in amino acids: CASSLDRTTEAFF. For the CDR3, the DNA is TGTGCCAGCAGCTTAGACAGGACCACTGAAGCTTTCTTT.

Concerning this clonotype: A read error may explain this, as a much larger clone is one base away. The gene calls are TRBV27 and TRBJ1-1; no firm D call. V lost 5 bases, J lost 3 bases, and 13 bases lay in between. The CDR3 covers 14 residues. Germline CDR1 reads MNHEY; CDR2 reads SMNVEV (reference sequence). CDR3 amino acids: CASSPAEWYTEAFF. Written as DNA, the CDR3 is TGTGCCAGCAGTCCCGCGGAATGGTACACTGAAGCTTTCTTT.

This clonotype has a count of ten or more. The chain links TRBV7-6 to TRBJ1-4; D not resolved. Trimming pared 1 base from V and 5 bases from J, leaving 11 bases between. Germline CDR1 SGHVS, CDR2 FNYEAQ. This CDR3 is 15 amino acids long. In DNA form, the CDR3 reads TGTGCCAGCAGCTTAGTGGGGTCCGGAAATGAAAAACTGTTTTTT. The encoded protein is CASSLVGSGNEKLFF.

This clonotype appeared a few times. V usage is TRBV12-3 or TRBV12-4 and J usage is TRBJ1-2; tentative D call: TRBD1 (6 bases). V lost 1 base, J lost 8 bases, and 17 bases lay in between. The CDR3 covers 15 residues. CDR3 bases: TGTGCCAGCAGTTTAGGGGACTCTCGGGGGGGCGGCTACACCTTC. It is translated as CASSLGDSRGGGYTF.

This clonotype showed up just a few times. The chain has TRBV4-1 and TRBJ1-5; unclear D gene. The CDR3 has 17 amino acids. The V gene lost 1 base and the J gene lost 0 bases, with 13 bases spanning the gap. Germline lookup yields CDR1 MGHRA and CDR2 YSYEKL. The DNA for the CDR3 is TGCGCCAGCAGCCAAGTCGGACCTTGGGGTAGCAATCAGCCCCAGCATTTT. Protein product: CASSQVGPWGSNQPQHF.

This clonotype has only a few counts. The chain links TRBV27 to TRBJ2-7; 7 bases map to TRBD2. CDR3 length: 16 amino acids. CDR1 and CDR2 (germline): MNHEY, SMNVEV (reference sequence). V lost 5 bases, J lost 4 bases, and 14 bases stayed unmatched. CDR3: CASSPLGRGGPYEQYF. CDR3 in DNA: TGTGCCAGCAGTCCCCTGGGGAGGGGAGGACCTTACGAGCAGTACTTC.

In this sample, this clonotype turned up many times. This chain connects TRBV5-1 to TRBJ2-3, with no clear D. The CDR3 totals 16 residues. The V gene's germline CDR1 is SGHRS and CDR2 YFSETQ. V was clipped by 0 bases and J by 3 bases, with 14 bases between them. CDR3 DNA: TGCGCCAGCAGCTTGGGAGGCGGAAACCCAACAGATACGCAGTATTTT. Its protein product is CASSLGGGNPTDTQYF. The entire variable domain, with the rest obtained from reference TRBV5-1 and TRBJ2-3, is as follows: KAGVTQTPRYLIKTRGQQVTLSCSPISGHRSVSWYQQTPGQGLQFLFEYFSETQRNKGNFPGRFSGRQFSNSRSEMNVSTLELGDSALYLCASSLGGGNPTDTQYFGPGTRLTVL.

The table lists this clonotype with a count of one. The chain uses TRBV4-2 and TRBJ2-1; TRBD2 agrees at 11 bases. The V gene end was trimmed by 2 bases and the J gene end by 6 bases; junction bases not matched to a gene: 3. Germline lookup yields CDR1 LGHNA and CDR2 YNFKEQ. The CDR3 sequence is 15 residues long. The CDR3 region is CASSQLAGGINEQFF. The CDR3 nucleotides are TGTGCCAGCAGCCAACTAGCGGGAGGAATCAATGAGCAGTTCTTC.

The chain recombines TRBV18 with TRBJ2-1, with 9 nucleotides matching TRBD2. V gave up 3 bases and J gave up 5 bases; unmatched junction bases: 8. There are 16 residues in the CDR3. The germline gives CDR1 KGHSH, CDR2 LQKENI. The CDR3 spells CASSPSLLAGNNEQFF. The DNA for the CDR3 is TGTGCCAGCTCACCCTCCCTACTAGCGGGTAACAATGAGCAGTTCTTC.

This rearrangement joins TRBV5-1 to TRBJ2-7, with TRBD2 matching 7 bases. V lost 4 bases and J lost 4; bases outside the gene matches: 14. This CDR3 comprises 16 residues. Germline-derived CDR1 and CDR2 are SGHRS and YFSETQ. CDR3 residues: CASSPGRRELRYEQYF. DNA for the CDR3: TGCGCCAGCAGCCCGGGGAGGCGGGAGCTAAGGTACGAGCAGTACTTC. Full variable domain (missing parts from reference TRBV5-1 and TRBJ2-7): KAGVTQTPRYLIKTRGQQVTLSCSPISGHRSVSWYQQTPGQGLQFLFEYFSETQRNKGNFPGRFSGRQFSNSRSEMNVSTLELGDSALYLCASSPGRRELRYEQYFGPGTRLTVT.

The V call is TRBV28, the J call TRBJ2-1, with a weak D call TRBD2 (5 bases). Germline-derived CDR1 and CDR2 are MDHEN and SYDVKM. CDR3 length: 13 residues. Trimming removed 3 bases from V and 6 bases from J, with 9 bases in between. DNA of the CDR3: TGTGCCAGCAGTTTTCTAGCTTCCAATGAGCAGTTCTTC. The encoded protein is CASSFLASNEQFF.

For this clonotype: This sequence may be a read error, since a much larger clone differs from it by one base. V gene TRBV7-9 combines with J gene TRBJ2-5; D may be TRBD2 (5 bases). Germline CDR1 and CDR2: SEHNR and FQNEAQ (reference sequence). Trimming cost V 3 bases and J 5 bases, with 10 bases left between them. The CDR3 loop spans 13 amino acids. The CDR3 loop is CASSFGLLETQYF. For the CDR3, the DNA is TGTGCCAGCAGCTTTGGACTCCTGGAGACCCAGTACTTC.

This clonotype occurred many times. V is TRBV7-8 and J is TRBJ2-1; D is unclear. The V end lost 7 bases, the J end lost 5 bases, and 15 bases lay between the germline ends. Germline CDR1 reads SGHVS; CDR2 reads FQNEAQ. The CDR3 contains 14 residues. In nucleotides, the CDR3 is TGTGCCAGCACCTCGTGGGCGGTTAACAATGAGCAGTTCTTC. Translation gives CASTSWAVNNEQFF. Complete variable domain (other parts from reference TRBV7-8 and TRBJ2-1): GAGVSQSPRYKVAKRGQDVALRCDPISGHVSLFWYQQALGQGPEFLTYFQNEAQLDKSGLPSDRFFAERPEGSVSTLKIQRTQQEDSAVYLCASTSWAVNNEQFFGPGTRLTVL.

This clonotype was seen a handful of times. The V gene is TRBV20-1, the J gene TRBJ2-1, with unresolved D. V was pared by 0 bases and J by 10 bases, with 10 bases between. CDR3 length: 12 amino acids. Germline CDR1 is DFQATT and CDR2 is SNEGSKA (reference sequence). The CDR3 DNA follows: TGCAGTGCTAGAGATATGACCCCCGAGCAGTTCTTC. Translating it yields CSARDMTPEQFF.

This clonotype occurred many times. The chain is built from TRBV20-1 and TRBJ2-4; 15 nucleotides align to TRBD2. The CDR3 is made up of 17 amino acids. Germline V gives CDR1 DFQATT, CDR2 SNEGSKA (reference sequence). Germline trimming cut 0 bases from V and 7 bases from J; bases unmatched to any gene: 7. The CDR3 DNA reads as TGCAGTGCTAGAGATCTAGGACTAGCGGGAGGGCCGAACATTCAGTACTTC. It yields the protein CSARDLGLAGGPNIQYF.

This clonotype was observed at least ten times. J is TRBJ2-1 and V is TRBV20-1, with D perhaps matching TRBD2 (5 bases). With 3 bases removed from V and 9 bases from J, the gap between germline ends came to 27 bases. This CDR3 has 17 amino acids. Per the germline V gene, CDR1 is DFQATT and CDR2 is SNEGSKA (reference sequence). In DNA form, the CDR3 reads TGCAGTGCTAGGCAGCTAGCAAACCGAGGCCCCTGGGGTGAGCAGTTCTTC. This codes for CSARQLANRGPWGEQFF.

This clonotype was seen at least ten times. V usage is TRBV29-1 and J usage is TRBJ1-4; possibly TRBD1 for D (5 bases). The V end was cut by 4 bases, the J end by 6 bases, with 12 bases between. Germline V gene lookup returns CDR1 SQVTM and CDR2 ANQGSEA. This CDR3 is 13 amino acids long. CDR3 in amino acids: CSVAQGGDEKLFF. Written as DNA, the CDR3 is TGCAGCGTTGCTCAGGGCGGCGATGAAAAACTGTTTTTT.